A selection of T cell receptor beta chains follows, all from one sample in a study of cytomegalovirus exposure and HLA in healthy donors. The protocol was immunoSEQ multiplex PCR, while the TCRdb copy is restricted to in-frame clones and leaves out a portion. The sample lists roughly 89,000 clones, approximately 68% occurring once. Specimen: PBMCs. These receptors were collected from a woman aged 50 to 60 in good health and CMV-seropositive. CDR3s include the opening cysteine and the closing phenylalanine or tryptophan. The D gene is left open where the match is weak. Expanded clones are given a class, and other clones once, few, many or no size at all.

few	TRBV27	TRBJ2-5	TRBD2	TGTGCCAGCAGTTTATTTGCGGGGGGGCCAGAGACCCAGTACTTC	CASSLFAGGPETQYF
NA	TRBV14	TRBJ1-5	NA	TGTGCCAGCAGCCAATTCCAGGGACAGCCCCAGCATTTT	CASSQFQGQPQHF
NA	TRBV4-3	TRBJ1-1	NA	TGCGCCAGCAGCCAAGTCGTATTCACTGAAGCTTTCTTT	CASSQVVFTEAFF
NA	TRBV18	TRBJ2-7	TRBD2	TGTGCCAGCTCACCGGGCGGGGGGGCTCGGGAGCAGTACTTC	CASSPGGGAREQYF
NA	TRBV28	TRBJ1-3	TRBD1	TGTGCCAGCAGTTTAGTGGGACAGGGACGTGGAAACACCATATATTTT	CASSLVGQGRGNTIYF
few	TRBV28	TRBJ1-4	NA	TGTGCCAGCAGGATGGACAGATCGAATGAAAAACTGTTTTTT	CASRMDRSNEKLFF
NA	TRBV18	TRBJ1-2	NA	TGTGCCAGCTCACCAGGAGGGGAAAGCGGCTACACCTTC	CASSPGGESGYTF
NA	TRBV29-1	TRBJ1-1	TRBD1	TGCAGCGTTGAAGGACAGGGTAGGACTGAAGCTTTCTTT	CSVEGQGRTEAFF
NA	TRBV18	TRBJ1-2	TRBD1	TGTGCCAGCTCACCATTAGACAACAGGGGCTATGGCTACACCTTC	CASSPLDNRGYGYTF
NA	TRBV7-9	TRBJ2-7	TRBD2	TGTTCCAGCAGCGGGAGCAACCCCTACGAGCAGTACTTC	CSSSGSNPYEQYF
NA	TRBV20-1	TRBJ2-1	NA	TGTGGGCTCAGCTCCTACAATGAGCAGTTCTTC	CGLSSYNEQFF
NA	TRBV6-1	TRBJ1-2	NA	TGTGCCAGCGTCGGGAGGTCGGACTATGGCTACACCTTC	CASVGRSDYGYTF
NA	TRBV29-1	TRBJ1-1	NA	TGCAGCGTTGAAAGTATAGGGGCGAACACTGAAGCTTTCTTT	CSVESIGANTEAFF
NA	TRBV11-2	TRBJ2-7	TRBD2	TGTGCCAGCAGCACCGCGGGGGGGTACTCCTACGAGCAGTACTTC	CASSTAGGYSYEQYF
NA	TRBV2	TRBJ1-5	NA	TGTGCCAGCAGCCTCGCCGGGAGAAGCAATCAGCCCCAGCATTTT	CASSLAGRSNQPQHF
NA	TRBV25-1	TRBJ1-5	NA	TGTGCCAGCAGCACCGGGACAAGCAGTCAGCCCCAGCATTTT	CASSTGTSSQPQHF
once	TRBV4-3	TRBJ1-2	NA	TGCGCCAGCAGCCAAGACACCTTAAGGGGTGACGGCTACACCTTC	CASSQDTLRGDGYTF
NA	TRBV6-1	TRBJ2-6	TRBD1	TGTGCCAGCAGTGCAAGGGACAGCCGAGACTCTGGGGCCAACGTCCTGACTTTC	CASSARDSRDSGANVLTF
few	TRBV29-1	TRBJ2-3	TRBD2	TGCAGCCCCAAATGTCGGCGGGGGAATCGAGCTAGCACAGATACGCAGTATTTT	CSPKCRRGNRASTDTQYF
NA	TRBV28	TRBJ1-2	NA	TGTGCCAGCAGCCGTCCGGACAGATTATATGGCTACACCTTC	CASSRPDRLYGYTF